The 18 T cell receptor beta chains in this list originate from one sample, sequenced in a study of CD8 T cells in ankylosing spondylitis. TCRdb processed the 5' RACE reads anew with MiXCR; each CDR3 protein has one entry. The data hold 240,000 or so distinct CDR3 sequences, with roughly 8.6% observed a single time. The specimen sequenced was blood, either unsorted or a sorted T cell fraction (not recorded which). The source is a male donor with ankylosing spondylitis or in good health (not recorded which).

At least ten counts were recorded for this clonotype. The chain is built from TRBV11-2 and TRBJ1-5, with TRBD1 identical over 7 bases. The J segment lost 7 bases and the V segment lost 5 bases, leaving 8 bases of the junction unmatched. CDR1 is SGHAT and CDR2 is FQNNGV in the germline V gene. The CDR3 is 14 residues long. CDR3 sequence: CASSPRTGGQPQHF. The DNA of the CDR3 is TGTGCCAGCAGCCCCCGGACAGGTGGGCAGCCCCAGCATTTT.

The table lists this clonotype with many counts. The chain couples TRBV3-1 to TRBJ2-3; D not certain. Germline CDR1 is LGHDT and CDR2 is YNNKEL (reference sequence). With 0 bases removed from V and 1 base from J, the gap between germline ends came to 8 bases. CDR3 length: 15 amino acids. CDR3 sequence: CASSQDQQRTDTQYF. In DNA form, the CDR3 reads TGTGCCAGCAGCCAAGATCAACAACGCACAGATACGCAGTATTTT.

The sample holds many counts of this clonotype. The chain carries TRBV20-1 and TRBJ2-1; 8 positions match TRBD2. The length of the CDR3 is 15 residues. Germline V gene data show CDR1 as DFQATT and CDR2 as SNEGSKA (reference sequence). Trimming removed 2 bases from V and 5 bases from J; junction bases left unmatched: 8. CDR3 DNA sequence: TGCAGTGCTAGACGACGAGCGGGAGATGACAATGAGCAGTTCTTC. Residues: CSARRRAGDDNEQFF.

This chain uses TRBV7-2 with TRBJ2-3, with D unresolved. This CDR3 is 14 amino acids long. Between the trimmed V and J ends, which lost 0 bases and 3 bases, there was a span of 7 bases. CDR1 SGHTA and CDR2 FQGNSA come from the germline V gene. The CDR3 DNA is TGTGCCAGCAGCTTAGCGGTTCTGACAGATACGCAGTATTTT. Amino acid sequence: CASSLAVLTDTQYF.

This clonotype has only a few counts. CDR3 residues: CASSQGLALGEQFF. In nucleotides, the CDR3 is TGTGCCAGCAGCCAGGGACTAGCCTTAGGCGAGCAGTTCTTC. The rearrangement joins TRBV7-2 to TRBJ2-1, with 9 bases identical to TRBD2. V trimming: 5 bases; J trimming: 10 bases; junction bases outside the gene matches: 9. The germline CDR1 and CDR2 sequences are SGHTA and FQGNSA. CDR3 size: 14 residues.

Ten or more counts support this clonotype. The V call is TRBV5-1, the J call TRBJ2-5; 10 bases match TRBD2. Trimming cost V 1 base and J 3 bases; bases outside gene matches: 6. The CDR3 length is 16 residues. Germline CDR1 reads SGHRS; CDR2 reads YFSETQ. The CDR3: CASSLLPSGGEETQYF. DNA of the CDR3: TGCGCCAGCAGCTTGCTCCCTAGCGGGGGTGAAGAGACCCAGTACTTC. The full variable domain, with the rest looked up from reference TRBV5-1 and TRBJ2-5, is KAGVTQTPRYLIKTRGQQVTLSCSPISGHRSVSWYQQTPGQGLQFLFEYFSETQRNKGNFPGRFSGRQFSNSRSEMNVSTLELGDSALYLCASSLLPSGGEETQYFGPGTRLLVL.

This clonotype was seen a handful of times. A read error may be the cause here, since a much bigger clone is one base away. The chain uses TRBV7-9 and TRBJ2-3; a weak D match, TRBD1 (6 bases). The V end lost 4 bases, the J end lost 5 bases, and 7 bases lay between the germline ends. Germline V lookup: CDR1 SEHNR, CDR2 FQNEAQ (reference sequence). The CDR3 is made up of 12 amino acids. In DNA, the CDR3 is TGTGCCAGCAGCTCACAGGGAGATACGCAGTATTTT. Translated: CASSSQGDTQYF.

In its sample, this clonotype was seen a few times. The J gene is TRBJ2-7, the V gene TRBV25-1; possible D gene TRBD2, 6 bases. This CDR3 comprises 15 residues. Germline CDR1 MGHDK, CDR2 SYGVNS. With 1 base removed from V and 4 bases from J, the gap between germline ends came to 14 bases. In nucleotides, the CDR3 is TGTGCCAGCAGTGAATTCGCTGCGCGGGGTTACGAGCAGTACTTC. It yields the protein CASSEFAARGYEQYF.

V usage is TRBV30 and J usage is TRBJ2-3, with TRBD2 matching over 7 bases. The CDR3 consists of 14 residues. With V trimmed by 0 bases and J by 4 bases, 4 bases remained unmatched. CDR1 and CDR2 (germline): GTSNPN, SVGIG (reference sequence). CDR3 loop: CAWSVPGRADTQYF. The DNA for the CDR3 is TGTGCCTGGAGTGTCCCAGGGAGGGCAGATACGCAGTATTTT.

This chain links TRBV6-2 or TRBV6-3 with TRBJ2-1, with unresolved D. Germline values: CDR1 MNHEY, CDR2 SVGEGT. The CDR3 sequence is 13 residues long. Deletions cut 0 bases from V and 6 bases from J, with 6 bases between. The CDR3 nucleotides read TGTGCCAGCAGTTACTCGTGGGGCAATGAGCAGTTCTTC. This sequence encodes CASSYSWGNEQFF.

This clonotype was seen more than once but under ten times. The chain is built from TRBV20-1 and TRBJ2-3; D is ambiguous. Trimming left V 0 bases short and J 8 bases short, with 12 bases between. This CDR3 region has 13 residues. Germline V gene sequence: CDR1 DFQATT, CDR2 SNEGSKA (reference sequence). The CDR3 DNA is TGCAGTGCTAGAGATCCAGGATTTGGTACGCAGTATTTT. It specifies CSARDPGFGTQYF.

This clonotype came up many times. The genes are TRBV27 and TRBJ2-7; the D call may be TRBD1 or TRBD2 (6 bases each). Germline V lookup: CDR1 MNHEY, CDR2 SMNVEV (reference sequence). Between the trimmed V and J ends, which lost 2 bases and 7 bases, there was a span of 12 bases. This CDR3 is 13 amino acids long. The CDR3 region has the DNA TGTGCCAGCAGTTTACTAGGGGGGAGAGAGCAGTACTTC. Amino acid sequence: CASSLLGGREQYF.

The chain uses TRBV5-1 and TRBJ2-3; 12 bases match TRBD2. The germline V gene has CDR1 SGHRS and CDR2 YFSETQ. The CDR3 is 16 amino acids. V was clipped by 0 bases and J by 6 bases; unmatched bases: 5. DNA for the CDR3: TGCGCCAGCAGCTTGGAACTAGCGGGGGGCTGGGATACGCAGTATTTT. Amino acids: CASSLELAGGWDTQYF.

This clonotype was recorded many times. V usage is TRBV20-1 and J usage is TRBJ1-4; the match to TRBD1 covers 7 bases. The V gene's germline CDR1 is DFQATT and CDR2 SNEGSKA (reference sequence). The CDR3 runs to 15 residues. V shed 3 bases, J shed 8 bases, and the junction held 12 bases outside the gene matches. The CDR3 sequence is CSARDWQGEGEKLFF. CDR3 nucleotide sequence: TGCAGTGCTAGGGATTGGCAGGGGGAGGGCGAAAAACTGTTTTTT.

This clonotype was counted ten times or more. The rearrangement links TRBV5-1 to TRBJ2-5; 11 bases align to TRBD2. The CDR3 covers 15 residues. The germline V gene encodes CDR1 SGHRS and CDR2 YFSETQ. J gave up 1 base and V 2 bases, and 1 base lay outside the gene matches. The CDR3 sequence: CASSFSGRAQETQYF. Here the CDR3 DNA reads TGCGCCAGCAGCTTTAGCGGGAGGGCCCAAGAGACCCAGTACTTC.

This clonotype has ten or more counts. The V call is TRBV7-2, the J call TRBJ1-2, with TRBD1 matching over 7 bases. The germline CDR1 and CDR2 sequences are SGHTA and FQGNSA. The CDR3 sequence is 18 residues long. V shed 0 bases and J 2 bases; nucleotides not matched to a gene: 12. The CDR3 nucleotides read TGTGCCAGCAGCTTAGCGCTCCTAGCGGGACAGTTGAACTATGGCTACACCTTC. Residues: CASSLALLAGQLNYGYTF.

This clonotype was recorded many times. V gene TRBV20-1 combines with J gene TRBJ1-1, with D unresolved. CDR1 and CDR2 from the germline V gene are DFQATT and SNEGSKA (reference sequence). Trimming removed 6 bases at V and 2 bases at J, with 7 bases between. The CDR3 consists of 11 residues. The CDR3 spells CSAWRNTEAFF. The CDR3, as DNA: TGCAGTGCGTGGAGAAACACTGAAGCTTTCTTT.

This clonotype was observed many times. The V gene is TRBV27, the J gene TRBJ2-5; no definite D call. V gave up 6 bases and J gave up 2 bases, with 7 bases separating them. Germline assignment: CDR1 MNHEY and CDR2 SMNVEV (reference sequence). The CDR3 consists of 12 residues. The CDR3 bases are TGTGCCAGCAGAGGAAGTCAAGAGACCCAGTACTTC. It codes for CASRGSQETQYF.